These 12 T cell receptor beta chains share one sample of origin, sequenced in a study of T cell changes during pregnancy in multiple sclerosis. Profiled with immunoSEQ multiplex PCR; TCRdb holds only in-frame clones, not every one. The sample has roughly 38,000 clones, approximately 94% seen once. The sequenced sample was CD8+ T cells from peripheral blood mononuclear cells, obtained in the third trimester of pregnancy. These receptors were collected from a female donor with multiple sclerosis, enrolled in a pregnancy study.

The rearrangement uses TRBV5-6 and TRBJ2-1; 14 nucleotides agree with TRBD2. The V gene end was trimmed by 2 bases and the J gene end by 6 bases; junction bases not matched to a gene: 10. Germline CDR1 reads SGHDT; CDR2 reads YYEEEE. There are 18 residues in the CDR3. CDR3 sequence: CASSLSGTSGSFFNEQFF. CDR3 coding DNA: TGTGCCAGCAGCTTATCCGGGACTAGCGGGAGTTTCTTCAATGAGCAGTTCTTC.

The chain recombines TRBV15 with TRBJ2-7; D might be TRBD1 (7 bases). CDR1 and CDR2 from the germline V gene are LNHNV and YYDKDF (reference sequence). V lost 6 bases and J 6 bases, leaving 18 bases between the germline ends. The CDR3 is made up of 14 amino acids. In DNA, the CDR3 is TGTGCCACCAGTGAAGGGGGCTCGGGGGTCGAGCAGTACTTC. Encoded protein: CATSEGGSGVEQYF.

The rearrangement uses TRBV29-1 and TRBJ2-7; the match to TRBD2 covers 9 bases. Germline lookup yields CDR1 SQVTM and CDR2 ANQGSEA. The CDR3 totals 15 residues. After removal of 0 bases from V and 4 bases from J, the junction contained 7 bases not matched to a gene. The CDR3: CSVEDRRGRAYEQYF. The DNA of the CDR3 is TGCAGCGTTGAAGATCGGCGCGGGAGGGCGTACGAGCAGTACTTC.

The V and J genes are TRBV5-1 and TRBJ2-7, with a possible D match to TRBD1 (7 bases). Germline CDR1 reads SGHRS; CDR2 reads YFSETQ. CDR3 length: 11 residues. Trimming cost V 7 bases and J 5 bases, with 10 bases left between them. CDR3 loop: CASDREDEQYF. The CDR3 coding sequence is TGCGCCAGCGACAGGGAGGACGAGCAGTACTTC. Drawing the rest from reference TRBV5-1 and TRBJ2-7, the complete variable domain is KAGVTQTPRYLIKTRGQQVTLSCSPISGHRSVSWYQQTPGQGLQFLFEYFSETQRNKGNFPGRFSGRQFSNSRSEMNVSTLELGDSALYLCASDREDEQYFGPGTRLTVT.

The chain uses TRBV7-9 and TRBJ2-2, with a possible D match to TRBD2 (5 bases). V lost 3 bases to trimming and J lost 5 bases, with 10 bases between them. The CDR3 is made up of 14 amino acids. Per the germline V gene, CDR1 is SEHNR and CDR2 is FQNEAQ (reference sequence). CDR3 loop: CASSFIATTGELFF. CDR3 DNA: TGTGCCAGCAGCTTTATAGCGACTACCGGGGAGCTGTTTTTT.

The chain employs TRBV28 and TRBJ2-1; 9 nucleotides line up with TRBD2. Germline V gene data show CDR1 as MDHEN and CDR2 as SYDVKM. CDR3 length: 17 amino acids. Trimming took 2 bases from V and 1 from J; bases not matched to a gene: 6. CDR3 coding DNA: TGTGCCAGCAGTTTAATCCGACTAGCGGAATCCTACAATGAGCAGTTCTTC. It yields the protein CASSLIRLAESYNEQFF.

V and J are TRBV2 and TRBJ2-7, with unresolved D. The CDR3 is 13 residues long. Trimming stripped 4 bases from V and 3 bases from J, with 10 bases between. Germline values: CDR1 SNHLY, CDR2 FYNNEI. The CDR3 DNA reads as TGTGCCAGCAGTGCGGCGGTCAGCTACGAGCAGTACTTC. Translation: CASSAAVSYEQYF. Full variable domain (remainder filled in from reference TRBV2 and TRBJ2-7): EPEVTQTPSHQVTQMGQEVILRCVPISNHLYFYWYRQILGQKVEFLVSFYNNEISEKSEIFDDQFSVERPDGSNFTLKIRSTKLEDSAMYFCASSAAVSYEQYFGPGTRLTVT.

This chain links TRBV20-1 with TRBJ1-1; no firm D call. V was shortened by 4 bases and J by 3 bases, with 6 bases between the two germline ends. The CDR3 has 11 residues. CDR1 and CDR2 from the germline V gene are DFQATT and SNEGSKA (reference sequence). CDR3 sequence (DNA): TGCAGTGCTATGGACTACACTGAAGCTTTCTTT. It specifies CSAMDYTEAFF.

CDR3 loop: CASSQEITGLRYEQYF. The CDR3 DNA follows: TGTGCCAGCAGCCAAGAGATAACAGGTTTACGCTACGAGCAGTACTTC. This rearrangement joins TRBV4-2 to TRBJ2-7; D is perhaps TRBD1 (5 bases). CDR3 size: 16 residues. The V end lost 0 bases, the J end lost 3 bases, and 15 bases lay between the germline ends. CDR1 LGHNA and CDR2 YNFKEQ come from the germline V gene.

The rearrangement joins TRBV5-5 to TRBJ2-1; 8 nucleotides line up with TRBD2. J was trimmed by 6 bases and V by 0 bases; bases with no gene match: 5. The CDR3 sequence is 15 residues long. Germline lookup yields CDR1 SGHKS and CDR2 YYEKEE (reference sequence). CDR3 in amino acids: CASSLVVSGTNEQFF. DNA for the CDR3: TGTGCCAGCAGCTTGGTAGTTAGCGGGACCAATGAGCAGTTCTTC.

In this sample, this clone turned up once. The DNA for the CDR3 is TGTGCCAGCAGCTTGGGGGGACTAGAGGGCCACGAGCAGTACTTC. Translated: CASSLGGLEGHEQYF. The chain links TRBV5-4 to TRBJ2-7; 8 nucleotides match TRBD2. The CDR3 totals 15 residues. Germline CDR1 and CDR2: SGHNT and YYREEE (reference sequence). The V and J ends lost 0 bases and 5 bases, in that order; junction bases with no gene match: 7.

The rearrangement links TRBV13 to TRBJ2-5; TRBD2 agrees at 7 bases. CDR1 is PRHDT and CDR2 is FYEKMQ in the germline V gene (reference sequence). V gave up 2 bases and J gave up 4 bases; unmatched junction bases: 7. This CDR3 contains 15 residues. Here the CDR3 DNA reads TGTGCCAGCAGCTTACGCGGGAGTGGGGCAGAGACCCAGTACTTC. It encodes CASSLRGSGAETQYF.